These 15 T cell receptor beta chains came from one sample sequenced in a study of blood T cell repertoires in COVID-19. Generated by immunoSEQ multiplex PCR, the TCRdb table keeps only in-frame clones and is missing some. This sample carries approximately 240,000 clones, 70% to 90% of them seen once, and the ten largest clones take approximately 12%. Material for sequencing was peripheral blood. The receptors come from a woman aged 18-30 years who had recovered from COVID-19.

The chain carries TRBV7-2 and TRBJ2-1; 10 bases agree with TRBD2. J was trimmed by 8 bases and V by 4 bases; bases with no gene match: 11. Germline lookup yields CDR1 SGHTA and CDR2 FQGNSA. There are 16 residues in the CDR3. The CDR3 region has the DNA TGTGCCAGCAGCTGGAGCGGGAGGGCCCCAAGCGATGAGCAGTTCTTC. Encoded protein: CASSWSGRAPSDEQFF.

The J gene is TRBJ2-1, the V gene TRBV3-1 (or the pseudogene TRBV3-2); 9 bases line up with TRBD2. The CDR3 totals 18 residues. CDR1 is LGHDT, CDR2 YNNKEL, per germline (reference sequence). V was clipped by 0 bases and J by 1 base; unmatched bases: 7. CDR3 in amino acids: CASSQDPGGRGSYNEQFF. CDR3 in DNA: TGTGCCAGCAGCCAAGATCCGGGCGGGAGGGGGTCCTACAATGAGCAGTTCTTC.

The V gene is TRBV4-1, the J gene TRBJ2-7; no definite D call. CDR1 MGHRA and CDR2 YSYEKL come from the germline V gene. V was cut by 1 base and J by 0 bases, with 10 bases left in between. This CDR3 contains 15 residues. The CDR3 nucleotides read TGCGCCAGCAGCCAAGTGGCACAGAGCTCCTACGAGCAGTACTTC. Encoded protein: CASSQVAQSSYEQYF.

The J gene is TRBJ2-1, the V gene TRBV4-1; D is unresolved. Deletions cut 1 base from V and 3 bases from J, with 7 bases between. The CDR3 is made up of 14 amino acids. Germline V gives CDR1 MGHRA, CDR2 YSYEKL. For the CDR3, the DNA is TGCGCCAGCAGCCAAGTTCCAGGCTACAATGAGCAGTTCTTC. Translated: CASSQVPGYNEQFF.

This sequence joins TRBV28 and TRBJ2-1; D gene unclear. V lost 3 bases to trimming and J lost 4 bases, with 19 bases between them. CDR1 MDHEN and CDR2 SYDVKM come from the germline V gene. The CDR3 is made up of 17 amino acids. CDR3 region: CASSFPSKLKTYNEQFF. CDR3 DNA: TGTGCCAGCAGTTTCCCGTCCAAGCTGAAGACTTACAATGAGCAGTTCTTC. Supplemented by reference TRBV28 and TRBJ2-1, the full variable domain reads DVKVTQSSRYLVKRTGEKVFLECVQDMDHENMFWYRQDPGLGLRLIYFSYDVKMKEKGDIPEGYSVSREKKERFSLILESASTNQTSMYLCASSFPSKLKTYNEQFFGPGTRLTVL.

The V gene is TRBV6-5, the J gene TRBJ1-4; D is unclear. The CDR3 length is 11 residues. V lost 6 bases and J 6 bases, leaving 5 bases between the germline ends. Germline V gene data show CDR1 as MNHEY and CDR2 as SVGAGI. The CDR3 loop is CASRTDEKLFF. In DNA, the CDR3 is TGTGCCAGCAGAACGGATGAAAAACTGTTTTTT.

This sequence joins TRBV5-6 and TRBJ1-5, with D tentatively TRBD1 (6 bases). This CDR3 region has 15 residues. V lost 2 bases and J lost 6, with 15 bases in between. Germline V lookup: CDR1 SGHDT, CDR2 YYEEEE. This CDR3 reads CASSFWDLGGQPQHF. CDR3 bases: TGTGCCAGCAGCTTCTGGGACCTAGGGGGTCAGCCCCAGCATTTT.

The CDR3 region has the DNA TGTGCCAGCAGCTCACCGTTTACAGGGACCGAGCAGTACTTC. Protein sequence: CASSSPFTGTEQYF. The V call is TRBV7-6, the J call TRBJ2-7; D might be TRBD1 (6 bases). V lost 4 bases and J lost 6, with 16 bases in between. This CDR3 spans 14 amino acids. Germline loops: CDR1 SGHVS, CDR2 FNYEAQ.

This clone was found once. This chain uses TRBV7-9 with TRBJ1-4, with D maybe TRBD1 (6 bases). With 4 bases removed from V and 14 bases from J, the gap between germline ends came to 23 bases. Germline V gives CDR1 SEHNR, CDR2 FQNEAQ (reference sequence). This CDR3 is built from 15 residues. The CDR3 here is CASSSGGGSMFGLFF. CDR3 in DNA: TGTGCCAGCAGCTCCGGGGGGGGCAGCATGTTTGGGCTGTTTTTT.

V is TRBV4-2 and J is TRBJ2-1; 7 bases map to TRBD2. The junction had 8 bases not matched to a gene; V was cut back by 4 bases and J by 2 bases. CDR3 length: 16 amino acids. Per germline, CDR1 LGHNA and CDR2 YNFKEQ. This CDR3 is CASSPVAGDAYNEQFF. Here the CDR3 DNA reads TGTGCCAGCAGCCCGGTGGCGGGAGATGCCTACAATGAGCAGTTCTTC.

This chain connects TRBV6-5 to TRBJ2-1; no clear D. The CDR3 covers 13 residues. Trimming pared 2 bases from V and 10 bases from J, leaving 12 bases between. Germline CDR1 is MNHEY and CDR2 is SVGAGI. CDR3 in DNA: TGTGCCAGCAGTTACACGATGGCTCTCGAGCAGTTCTTC. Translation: CASSYTMALEQFF.

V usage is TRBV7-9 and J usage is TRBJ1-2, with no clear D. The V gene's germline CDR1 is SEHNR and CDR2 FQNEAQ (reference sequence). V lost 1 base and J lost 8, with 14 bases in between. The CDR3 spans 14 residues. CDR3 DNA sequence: TGTGCCAGCAGCTTAGATGAGGGCAGAGGAGGCTACACCTTC. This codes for CASSLDEGRGGYTF.

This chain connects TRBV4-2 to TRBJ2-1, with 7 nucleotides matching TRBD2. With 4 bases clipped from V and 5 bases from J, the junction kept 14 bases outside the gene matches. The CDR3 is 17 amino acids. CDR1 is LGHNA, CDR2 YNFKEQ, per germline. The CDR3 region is CASSRGGSLGIHNEQFF. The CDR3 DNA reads TGTGCCAGCAGCCGGGGCGGGAGTTTGGGGATCCACAATGAGCAGTTCTTC.

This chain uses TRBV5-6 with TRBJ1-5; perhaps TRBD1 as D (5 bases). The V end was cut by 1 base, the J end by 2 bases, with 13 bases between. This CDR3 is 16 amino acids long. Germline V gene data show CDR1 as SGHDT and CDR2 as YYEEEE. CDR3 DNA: TGTGCCAGCAGCTTGTACGCTTGGGGGGGCAATCAGCCCCAGCATTTT. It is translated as CASSLYAWGGNQPQHF.

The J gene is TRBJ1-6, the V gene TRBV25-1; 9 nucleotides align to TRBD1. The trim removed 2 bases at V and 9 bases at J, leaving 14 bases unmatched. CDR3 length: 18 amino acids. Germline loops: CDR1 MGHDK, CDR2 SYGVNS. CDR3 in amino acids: CASSEMSKDRGGGSPLHF. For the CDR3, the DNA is TGTGCCAGCAGTGAAATGTCGAAGGACAGGGGCGGTGGTTCACCCCTCCACTTT.